This T cell receptor beta chain was retrieved from a study of early T cells in non-severe SARS-CoV-2 infection. Study information: The authors sequenced bulk RNA from unsorted whole blood, leaving chains unpaired. The study's findings and limits: VDJdb-based annotation leaned toward anti-spike CD8 responses and missed private and CD4 specificities.

The germline V gene encodes CDR1 SGHRS and CDR2 YFSETQ. The CDR3 is 15 residues long. Trimming took off 4 bases at V and 2 bases at J, with 10 bases between the two ends. This clonotype was picked up a small number of times. The target antigen is unknown. Individual cDNA molecules each received unique molecular identifiers attached to them. TCRdb fed the 5' RACE reads into MiXCR, producing one record per CDR3 protein. The profile shows about 30,000 distinct CDR3 sequences, 5% to 5.5% of them singletons. This TCR was recovered from an adult who was a healthcare worker with PCR-confirmed SARS-CoV-2 infection or an uninfected control (not recorded which). V gene TRBV5-1 combines with J gene TRBJ2-6, with D maybe TRBD1 (6 bases). The sample taken for sequencing was whole blood. For the CDR3, the DNA is TGCGCCAGCAGCCAAGACAGGACTGGGGCCAACGTCCTGACTTTC. Amino acid sequence: CASSQDRTGANVLTF.